This note documents a single T cell receptor beta chain sequence. What it binds is unknown. This record belongs to a study of cytomegalovirus exposure and HLA in healthy donors. The CDR3 extends over 13 amino acids. CDR1 is ENHRY and CDR2 is SYGVKD in the germline V gene. V shed 4 bases and J shed 0 bases, with 6 bases lying between them. Broader study findings: Excluded: some indistinguishable V segments such as TRBV6-2 and TRBV6-3.

The PCR employed 60 Vbeta primers together with 13 Jbeta primers. The table came from immunoSEQ multiplex PCR; TCRdb's copy has only in-frame clones and leaves some out. The sample carries about 110,000 clones, 76% recorded once. The sequencing input was PBMCs. The chain links TRBV10-3 to TRBJ2-5, with D uncertain. This sequence was found in a man aged 25-40 years in good health and CMV-seropositive. For the CDR3, the DNA is TGTGCCATCAGTGCTCGTGACCAAGAGACCCAGTACTTC. Translating it yields CAISARDQETQYF.